What follows are 29 T cell receptor beta chains derived from one specimen sequenced in a study of T cells expressing NK-cell markers. TCRdb reprocessed the 5' RACE reads and reports one entry per CDR3 protein, with no DNA. This repertoire includes about 5,000 distinct CDR3 sequences. Material: blood T cells: a sorted CD56 or NKG2C T cell subset, CD4+ or CD8+ T cells, or bulk PBMC T cells (not recorded which). The receptors here all came from a man aged 18 to 30 in good health.

This chain connects TRBV6-1 to TRBJ2-1; the TRBD2 assignment by TCRdb is unverifiable without DNA. The CDR3 is 15 residues long. In germline, CDR1 is MNHNS, CDR2 SASEGT. The CDR3 sequence: CASTPAGTRFDEQFF.

Measured by frequency, this clonotype is large. The J gene is TRBJ1-2, the V gene TRBV5-1; lacking DNA, the TRBD1 call made by TCRdb goes unchecked. CDR1 and CDR2 from the germline V gene are SGHRS and YFSETQ. This CDR3 comprises 14 residues. The CDR3 reads CASSFSWGNYGYTF. Complete variable domain (other parts from reference TRBV5-1 and TRBJ1-2): KAGVTQTPRYLIKTRGQQVTLSCSPISGHRSVSWYQQTPGQGLQFLFEYFSETQRNKGNFPGRFSGRQFSNSRSEMNVSTLELGDSALYLCASSFSWGNYGYTFGSGTRLTVV.

Measured by frequency, this clonotype is medium-sized (0.01 to 0.1%). The chain has TRBV3-1 and TRBJ2-1. The CDR3 is made up of 16 amino acids. Looked up from germline, CDR1 is LGHDT and CDR2 is YNNKEL (reference sequence). CDR3 residues: CASSHRRGPSYNEQFF.

V gene TRBV6-2 or TRBV6-3 combines with J gene TRBJ2-3; TCRdb gives TRBD1 as the D gene, but with no DNA this cannot be confirmed. Germline-derived CDR1 and CDR2 are MNHEY and SVGEGT. The CDR3 sequence is 16 residues long. CDR3 in amino acids: CASSYPTGQGTDTQYF.

J is TRBJ2-3 and V is TRBV3-1; there is no DNA to check the TCRdb D call of TRBD2. CDR3 length: 14 residues. Looked up from germline, CDR1 is LGHDT and CDR2 is YNNKEL (reference sequence). CDR3: CASSQLAGVDTQYF.

This clonotype ranks as medium-sized in terms of frequency. This rearrangement joins TRBV4-1 to TRBJ1-1. CDR1 MGHRA and CDR2 YSYEKL come from the germline V gene. This CDR3 contains 17 residues. CDR3 amino acids: CASSQDRTGGTNTEAFF.

This clonotype is labeled medium-sized (0.01 to 0.1%) based on frequency. The chain combines TRBV20-1 with TRBJ2-4; TCRdb selects TRBD1, and the lack of DNA leaves this call unchecked. The CDR3 extends over 15 amino acids. The germline gives CDR1 DFQATT, CDR2 SNEGSKA (reference sequence). CDR3 residues: CSARLPGDAKNIQYF.

This clonotype ranks as medium-sized in terms of frequency. This chain uses TRBV2 with TRBJ2-5. This CDR3 has 13 residues. Germline V lookup: CDR1 SNHLY, CDR2 FYNNEI. CDR3 sequence reads: CASSELRGETQYF.

This clonotype is labeled medium-sized based on frequency. This chain links TRBV28 with TRBJ2-7; there is no DNA to check the TCRdb D call of TRBD1. Per germline, CDR1 MDHEN and CDR2 SYDVKM. The CDR3 has 13 amino acids. The CDR3 region is CASSYAGSYEQYF.

According to its frequency, this clonotype is medium-sized. The V call is TRBV25-1, the J call TRBJ2-1; TCRdb calls TRBD1, which cannot be checked without DNA. Looked up from germline, CDR1 is MGHDK and CDR2 is SYGVNS. There are 16 residues in the CDR3. The CDR3 here is CASSAWDRGGENEQFF.

This clonotype registers medium-sized by frequency. This chain connects TRBV20-1 to TRBJ2-1; the D call from TCRdb, TRBD1, cannot be confirmed without DNA. Per germline, CDR1 DFQATT and CDR2 SNEGSKA (reference sequence). The CDR3 has 11 residues. The CDR3 protein is CSASRDNEQFF.

In terms of frequency, this clonotype is medium-sized (0.01 to 0.1%). The rearrangement joins TRBV6-6 to TRBJ1-1; the TCRdb D gene call, TRBD1, has no DNA to confirm it. This CDR3 spans 13 amino acids. In germline, CDR1 is MNHNY, CDR2 SVGAGI (reference sequence). The CDR3: CASSPTGQGEAFF.

The genes are TRBV7-2 and TRBJ2-2; lacking DNA, the TRBD1 call made by TCRdb goes unchecked. There are 16 residues in the CDR3. CDR1 and CDR2 from the germline V gene are SGHTA and FQGNSA. This CDR3 is CASSLTPGSNTGELFF.

This chain connects TRBV3-1 to TRBJ2-7; TCRdb designates TRBD2, a call that cannot be tested without DNA. The germline V gene has CDR1 LGHDT and CDR2 YNNKEL (reference sequence). The CDR3 has 17 residues. The CDR3: CASSQDNLAGTIYEQYF.

The chain carries TRBV27 and TRBJ2-1; TCRdb proposes TRBD2, but this gene call is untestable without DNA. The CDR3 runs to 16 residues. Germline V gene lookup returns CDR1 MNHEY and CDR2 SMNVEV (reference sequence). CDR3 region: CASSQPGLAGGNEQFF.

The gene calls are TRBV12-3 or TRBV12-4 and TRBJ2-1; no DNA is available, so the TRBD2 call from TCRdb remains unchecked. The CDR3 is 15 amino acids. CDR3 in amino acids: CASTYIGIAGNEQFF.

The J gene is TRBJ2-2, the V gene TRBV28; the D call from TCRdb, TRBD2, cannot be confirmed without DNA. The germline CDR1 and CDR2 sequences are MDHEN and SYDVKM. There are 16 residues in the CDR3. The chain's CDR3 is CASSEVPGSLTGELFF.

V usage is TRBV4-1 and J usage is TRBJ2-1; TCRdb names TRBD1, which stays unverified in the absence of DNA. Germline lookup yields CDR1 MGHRA and CDR2 YSYEKL. CDR3 length equals 13 residues. CDR3 protein: CASSLMPGNEQFF.

This clonotype shows up as medium-sized (0.01 to 0.1%) by frequency. The chain is built from TRBV2 and TRBJ2-5; TCRdb calls TRBD1, which cannot be checked without DNA. The CDR3 extends over 13 amino acids. Germline V gives CDR1 SNHLY, CDR2 FYNNEI. CDR3 sequence reads: CASSRDSQETQYF.

By frequency, this clonotype is medium-sized. The rearrangement uses TRBV12-3 or TRBV12-4 and TRBJ2-7; TCRdb reports TRBD1, a call that lacks DNA to check it against. The CDR3 has 12 residues. The CDR3 protein is CASGAYSSEQYF.

This clonotype registers medium-sized by frequency. The V and J genes are TRBV6-2 or TRBV6-3 and TRBJ2-2; the TCRdb call, TRBD2, lacks DNA for checking. This CDR3 region has 19 residues. Germline V gene lookup returns CDR1 MNHEY and CDR2 SVGEGT. CDR3 in amino acids: CASIPTFPPTSGPTGELFF.

The genes are TRBV5-6 and TRBJ2-6; TCRdb designates TRBD1, a call that cannot be tested without DNA. Germline CDR1 reads SGHDT; CDR2 reads YYEEEE. This CDR3 comprises 18 residues. This CDR3 reads CASRAGTGGFSGANVLTF.

Considering frequency, this clonotype is medium-sized. The chain employs TRBV7-3 and TRBJ1-2; lacking DNA, the TRBD1 call made by TCRdb goes unchecked. CDR3 length: 15 amino acids. Germline assignment: CDR1 SGHTA and CDR2 FQGTGA. Here the CDR3 reads CASSPGPPPNYGYTF.

The chain combines TRBV11-3 with TRBJ2-2. This CDR3 spans 14 amino acids. Looked up from germline, CDR1 is SGHNT and CDR2 is YENEEA. The CDR3 reads CASSLSGYTGELFF.

This clonotype counts as medium-sized by frequency. The V and J genes are TRBV20-1 and TRBJ2-7; absent DNA, TCRdb's TRBD1 call cannot be checked. CDR3 size: 14 residues. The V gene's germline CDR1 is DFQATT and CDR2 SNEGSKA (reference sequence). The CDR3 region is CSAPPGGQNYEQYF.

Its frequency marks this clonotype as medium-sized. V usage is TRBV29-1 and J usage is TRBJ2-3. CDR3 length equals 14 residues. Germline V gives CDR1 SQVTM, CDR2 ANQGSEA. CDR3 sequence reads: CSVEIYINTDTQYF.

V gene TRBV11-1 combines with J gene TRBJ2-3; TCRdb lists TRBD1, though no DNA is available to test this call. From germline, CDR1 is SGHAT and CDR2 FQDESV (reference sequence). There are 12 residues in the CDR3. The CDR3 reads CASSPWSDTQYF. The complete variable domain, with remaining parts taken from reference TRBV11-1 and TRBJ2-3, reads EAEVAQSPRYKITEKSQAVAFWCDPISGHATLYWYRQILGQGPELLVQFQDESVVDDSQLPKDRFSAERLKGVDSTLKIQPAELGDSAMYLCASSPWSDTQYFGPGTRLTVL.

The chain joins TRBV20-1 to TRBJ2-1; TCRdb names TRBD1, which stays unverified in the absence of DNA. The CDR3 runs 13 residues. Germline CDR1 is DFQATT and CDR2 is SNEGSKA (reference sequence). CDR3 residues: CSAPGSSYNEQFF.

By frequency, this clonotype is medium-sized. The V gene is TRBV20-1, the J gene TRBJ1-2; there is no DNA to check the TCRdb D call of TRBD1. Germline V CDR1 and CDR2: DFQATT, SNEGSKA (reference sequence). The length of the CDR3 is 15 residues. CDR3 loop: CSARPQGAVGYGYTF.